One and the same sample provided the 15 T cell receptor beta chains below, sequenced in a study of blood T cell repertoires in COVID-19. This table comes from immunoSEQ multiplex PCR, and its TCRdb copy is limited to in-frame clones, with some not included. The sample consists of some 150,000 clones, approximately 80% of them appearing once. The sequenced material came from peripheral blood. The receptors here all came from a woman aged 55 to 70 with acute or convalescent COVID-19.

The chain combines TRBV5-1 with TRBJ1-2, with 8 bases matching TRBD1. Germline loops: CDR1 SGHRS, CDR2 YFSETQ. The ends lost 4 bases at V and 2 bases at J; junction bases unmatched: 7. This CDR3 is built from 15 residues. The CDR3 sequence: CASSRGQADNYGYTF. The CDR3 nucleotides are TGCGCCAGCAGCCGGGGACAGGCGGACAACTATGGCTACACCTTC.

This clone was picked up a small number of times. The chain is built from TRBV11-2 and TRBJ2-3; 9 nucleotides match TRBD2. After removal of 7 bases from V and 4 bases from J, the junction contained 9 bases not matched to a gene. This CDR3 has 15 amino acids. Germline V gives CDR1 SGHAT, CDR2 FQNNGV. The CDR3 DNA sequence: TGTGCCAGCACCAACCTAGCGGGGAGTTCAGATACGCAGTATTTT. Its translation is CASTNLAGSSDTQYF.

The genes are TRBV28 and TRBJ2-5; TRBD2 agrees at 10 bases. Germline V gene lookup returns CDR1 MDHEN and CDR2 SYDVKM. The CDR3 is 15 residues long. Germline trimming cut 7 bases from V and 3 bases from J; bases unmatched to any gene: 8. The CDR3 DNA sequence: TGTGCCAGCAAAGAGCAGCGGGGGGGTAAAGAGACCCAGTACTTC. Amino acid sequence: CASKEQRGGKETQYF.

J is TRBJ2-7 and V is TRBV5-5; D remains ambiguous. Germline assignment: CDR1 SGHKS and CDR2 YYEKEE (reference sequence). Trimming took off 1 base at V and 6 bases at J, with 8 bases between the two ends. The CDR3 spans 12 residues. The CDR3 nucleotides are TGTGCCAGCAGCTTGAGCCGGTCCGAGCAGTACTTC. Translation: CASSLSRSEQYF.

This clone was picked up many times. This rearrangement joins TRBV4-2 to TRBJ1-3; D may be TRBD1 (5 bases). Looked up from germline, CDR1 is LGHNA and CDR2 is YNFKEQ. V shed 0 bases and J shed 1 base, with 7 bases lying between them. There are 15 residues in the CDR3. CDR3: CASSQEEGSGNTIYF. In nucleotides, the CDR3 is TGTGCCAGCAGCCAAGAGGAGGGGTCTGGAAACACCATATATTTT.

The V gene is TRBV4-1, the J gene TRBJ2-3; 8 bases match TRBD1. The trim removed 1 base at V and 4 bases at J, leaving 13 bases unmatched. The length of the CDR3 is 18 residues. Germline CDR1 reads MGHRA; CDR2 reads YSYEKL. CDR3 DNA: TGCGCCAGCAGCCAAGGGATGTTAGGCAGGGGGCAGTCAGATACGCAGTATTTT. The encoded protein is CASSQGMLGRGQSDTQYF.

This chain joins TRBV3-1 (or the pseudogene TRBV3-2) and TRBJ1-2, with D perhaps TRBD1 (5 bases). CDR1 is LGHDT, CDR2 YNNKEL, per germline (reference sequence). Deletions cut 8 bases from V and 10 bases from J, with 14 bases between. This CDR3 has 11 amino acids. The CDR3 region is CASRGVTDYTF. The CDR3 DNA reads as TGTGCCAGCCGGGGGGTAACTGACTACACCTTC.

The chain couples TRBV29-1 to TRBJ1-1; TRBD1 aligns across 9 bases. Germline V CDR1 and CDR2: SQVTM, ANQGSEA. The CDR3 length is 12 residues. V dropped 6 bases and J dropped 11; count of bases not matched to a gene: 10. The CDR3 bases are TGCAGCGTCCGGGGACAGGGTGGTAGCGCTTTCTTT. Residues: CSVRGQGGSAFF.

This clone was seen only once. The chain links TRBV15 to TRBJ1-5; D call uncertain. CDR1 LNHNV and CDR2 YYDKDF come from the germline V gene (reference sequence). The CDR3 sequence is 15 residues long. Trimming removed 0 bases at V and 5 bases at J, with 11 bases between. The DNA for the CDR3 is TGTGCCACCAGCAGAGATTATAGTCCCCATCAGCCCCAGCATTTT. It encodes CATSRDYSPHQPQHF.

The chain has TRBV19 and TRBJ2-7, with D perhaps TRBD1 (5 bases). The CDR3 contains 14 residues. Germline V CDR1 and CDR2: LNHDA, SQIVND (reference sequence). V was shortened by 1 base and J by 2 bases, with 9 bases between the two germline ends. The CDR3 nucleotides read TGTGCCAGTAGTATAGCGGCAGGGACCTACGAGCAGTACGTC. It translates to CASSIAAGTYEQYV.

The chain is built from TRBV6-1 and TRBJ1-2; tentatively, D is TRBD1 (5 bases). Trimming pared 2 bases from V and 2 bases from J, leaving 12 bases between. The germline gives CDR1 MNHNS, CDR2 SASEGT. The CDR3 totals 15 residues. The DNA of the CDR3 is TGTGCCAGCAGTGAACCCCAGGGAACAAACTATGGCTACACCTTC. Its translation: CASSEPQGTNYGYTF.

The DNA for the CDR3 is TGTGCCAGCAGTCAAAGAGGGGGGGACACGGGAAAAGAGACCCAGTACTTC. It is translated as CASSQRGGDTGKETQYF. V and J are TRBV21-1 and TRBJ2-5; TRBD2, the table's D call, was not compared with the DNA. TRBV21-1 is a listed pseudogene. This CDR3 region has 17 residues.

This clone showed up many times. The chain links TRBV18 to TRBJ1-1; 7 nucleotides line up with TRBD1. Germline CDR1 is KGHSH and CDR2 is LQKENI. Trimming removed 2 bases from V and 3 bases from J; junction bases left unmatched: 9. This CDR3 spans 16 amino acids. CDR3 residues: CASSPRQGISDTEAFF. The DNA for the CDR3 is TGTGCCAGCTCACCAAGACAGGGAATTTCCGACACTGAAGCTTTCTTT.

This clone has at least ten counts. This chain links TRBV7-9 with TRBJ1-1; no definite D call. In germline, CDR1 is SEHNR, CDR2 FQNEAQ (reference sequence). The CDR3 length is 14 residues. Trimming cost V 4 bases and J 4 bases, with 13 bases left between them. CDR3 nucleotide sequence: TGTGCCAGCAGCTCCGAAATGCGAAGCACTGAAGCTTTCTTT. It encodes CASSSEMRSTEAFF.

The CDR3 region has the DNA TGTGCCATCAGTGAGTCGGGGCAATCACCCCTCCACTTT. Its translation is CAISESGQSPLHF. The V call is TRBV10-3, the J call TRBJ1-6; tentative D call: TRBD1 (5 bases). CDR3 length: 13 residues. CDR1 and CDR2 from the germline V gene are ENHRY and SYGVKD. Trimming left V 0 bases short and J 10 bases short, with 7 bases between.